The clone carrying this T cell receptor (beta chain) was observed a few times. Its antigen remains unidentified. V was clipped by 2 bases and J by 2 bases, with 16 bases between them. CDR1 MDHEN and CDR2 SYDVKM come from the germline V gene. This CDR3 is built from 16 residues. Blood genomic DNA input for TRB amplification was about 220-500 ng. The data stem from a study of T and B cells in COVID-19 patients. Study-level background: Of some 20 active-infection patients, 15 to 18 carried comorbidities linked to unfavorable COVID-19 outcome. The study, taken as a whole, reports: Patients with COVID-19 reportedly showed strongly skewed T cell receptor beta variable and joining gene usage. Early severe-case samples and blood from mildly ill patients during symptoms were in short supply.

Multiplex PCR with BIOMED2 TRB-A/B primer pools amplified TRB rearrangements. TCRdb analysed the multiplex PCR reads with MiXCR anew, one entry per CDR3 protein. The data contain a few thousand distinct CDR3 sequences, around a quarter of them singletons. Sequencing input: blood. This receptor was identified in a human donor with active COVID-19. The gene calls are TRBV28 and TRBJ2-7, with D unresolved. CDR3 coding DNA: TGTGCCAGCAGTTTAGCCTCTGGCGGTACTACCTACGAGCAGTACTTC. It codes for CASSLASGGTTYEQYF.